Listed below are T cell receptor beta chains from one sample, sequenced in a study of blood T cell repertoires in COVID-19. Method: immunoSEQ multiplex PCR; TCRdb's copy keeps in-frame clones and lacks some. The sample has 200,000 to 250,000 clones; approximately 84% are singletons. Sample: peripheral blood. These receptors were collected from a man aged 45-65 years with acute or convalescent COVID-19. Each CDR3 is given with its conserved first and last residue. D genes are given only for firm matches. A clone size is listed for some rows: how often the clone was seen (once, few, many), or a class if it is expanded.

>.|TRBJ1-4|.|TRBV6-1
TGTGCCAGCAGTACGTGGGACACGACCGGTGAAAAACTGTTTTTT
CASSTWDTTGEKLFF
>.|TRBJ1-3|TRBD1|TRBV11-2
TGTGCCAGCACCCCACAGGGGGGGGGCACTGGAAACACCATATATTTT
CASTPQGGGTGNTIYF
>.|TRBJ1-2|.|TRBV4-1
TGCGCCAGCAGCCAATGGCAGGGTGGGTGGTATGGCTACACCTTC
CASSQWQGGWYGYTF
>.|TRBJ1-3|TRBD1|TRBV28
TGTGCCACCTCAACGACAGGGGGCTCTGGAAACACCATATATTTT
CATSTTGGSGNTIYF
>.|TRBJ1-1|.|TRBV14
TGTGCCAGCAGCCAAGTCAGTCCCACTATCAACACTGAAGCTTTCTTT
CASSQVSPTINTEAFF
>few|TRBJ2-7|TRBD1|TRBV7-2
TGTGCCAGCAGCTTAGGAGGGACAGGGGGTACCTACGAGCAGTACTTC
CASSLGGTGGTYEQYF
>.|TRBJ2-7|.|TRBV19
TGTGCCAGTAGTCGGACAGAAGATACCTACGAGCAGTACTTC
CASSRTEDTYEQYF
>.|TRBJ1-2|.|TRBV7-9
TGTGCCAGCAGCTCAACGGGTGGTTCTAACTATGGCTACACCTTC
CASSSTGGSNYGYTF
>.|TRBJ2-7|.|TRBV6-5
TGTGCCAGTGCAGGGGTGGGAGTCGCCTCCTACGAGCAGTACTTC
CASAGVGVASYEQYF
>.|TRBJ2-1|TRBD2|TRBV19
TGTGCCAGCCAAACCAGCGGGGGCAGATACAATGAGCAGTTCTTC
CASQTSGGRYNEQFF
>.|TRBJ1-2|.|TRBV6-5
TGTGCCAGCAGTTACTCGTACAGGGCGGACTATGGCTACACCTTC
CASSYSYRADYGYTF
>.|TRBJ1-1|.|TRBV5-6
TGTGCCAGCAGCCCCCCCCGACCCAGCGAGACTGAAGCTTTCTTT
CASSPPRPSETEAFF
>.|TRBJ2-7|TRBD2|TRBV9
TGTGCCAGCAGCAAAGGGACTAGCGGGAGAAGCTCCTACGAGCAGTACTTC
CASSKGTSGRSSYEQYF
>.|TRBJ2-3|.|TRBV19
TGTGCCAGTGCGGGGAAAGCAGATACGCAGTATTTT
CASAGKADTQYF
>.|TRBJ1-1|.|TRBV18
TGTGCCAGCTCACCTATTACAGTGTACACTGAAGCTTTCTTT
CASSPITVYTEAFF